This TCR beta chain was captured in a study of cytomegalovirus exposure and HLA in healthy donors. For the study at large: Unique TCR beta sequences numbering approximately 120 million came from around 180 million T cells in an earlier analysis.

Donors showed nominal health when sampled, although they likely had unrecorded immune exposures. 13 Jbeta primers and 60 Vbeta primers were used for the PCR. Libraries were prepared by immunoSEQ multiplex PCR; TCRdb keeps only in-frame clonotypes and omits some of them. The sample shows around 150,000 clones, approximately 79% of them seen only once. The sample consisted of PBMCs. The sequence was collected from a man aged 40-50 years in good health and CMV-seropositive.

The CDR3 reads CASSSRGQVDSPLHF. The CDR3 nucleotides read TGTGCCAGCAGCTCACGAGGACAGGTTGATTCACCCCTCCACTTT. V is TRBV7-9 and J is TRBJ1-6, with 7 positions matching TRBD1. CDR1 is SEHNR, CDR2 FQNEAQ, per germline (reference sequence). V dropped 4 bases and J dropped 8; count of bases not matched to a gene: 8. The CDR3 spans 15 residues.